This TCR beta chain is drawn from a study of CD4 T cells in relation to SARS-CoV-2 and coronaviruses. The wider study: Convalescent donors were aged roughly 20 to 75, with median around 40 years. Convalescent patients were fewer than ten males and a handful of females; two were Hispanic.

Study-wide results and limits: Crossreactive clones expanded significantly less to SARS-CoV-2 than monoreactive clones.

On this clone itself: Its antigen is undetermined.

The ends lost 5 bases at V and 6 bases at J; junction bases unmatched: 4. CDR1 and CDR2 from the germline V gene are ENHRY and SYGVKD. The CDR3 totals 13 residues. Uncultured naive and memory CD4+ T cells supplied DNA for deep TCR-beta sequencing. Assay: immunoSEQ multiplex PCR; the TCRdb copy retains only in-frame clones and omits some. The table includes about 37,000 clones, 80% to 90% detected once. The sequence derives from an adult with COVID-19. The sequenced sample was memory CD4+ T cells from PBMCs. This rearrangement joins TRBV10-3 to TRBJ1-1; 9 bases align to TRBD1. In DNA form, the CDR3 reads TGTGCCATCAGTACCCGGGACAGGGCTGAAGCTTTCTTT. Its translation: CAISTRDRAEAFF.